The 5 T cell receptor beta chains reported below all come from one sample, sequenced in a study of blood T cell repertoires in COVID-19. Libraries were prepared by immunoSEQ multiplex PCR; TCRdb keeps only in-frame clonotypes and omits some of them. Among roughly 320,000 clones listed, 85% to 90% were seen once. The sequencing sample was made of peripheral blood. All receptors come from a woman in her twenties or thirties with COVID-19, enrolled during active disease.

This sequence joins TRBV2 and TRBJ2-7; 13 nucleotides line up with TRBD2. This CDR3 is built from 15 residues. V was pared by 6 bases and J by 2 bases, with 4 bases of the junction left unmatched. Germline lookup yields CDR1 SNHLY and CDR2 FYNNEI. CDR3 coding DNA: TGTGCCAGCAGGGGACTAGCGGGGCGTGCCTACGAGCAGTACTTC. Residues: CASRGLAGRAYEQYF.

This clone was seen once. The chain couples TRBV4-1 to TRBJ1-4; no clear D. Germline V gene lookup returns CDR1 MGHRA and CDR2 YSYEKL. V was cut by 6 bases and J by 6 bases, with 5 bases left in between. The CDR3 contains 11 residues. CDR3 sequence: CASRHHEKLFF. CDR3 DNA: TGCGCCAGCAGACACCATGAAAAACTGTTTTTT.

About this clone itself: This same CDR3 is encoded by further DNA sequences in the sample. The chain has TRBV19 and TRBJ1-5; D is undetermined. V lost 4 bases to trimming and J lost 4 bases, with 5 bases between them. The length of the CDR3 is 12 residues. CDR1 and CDR2 from the germline V gene are LNHDA and SQIVND (reference sequence). The CDR3 region is CASSTSNQPQHF. Written as DNA, the CDR3 is TGTGCCAGTAGTACGTCGAATCAGCCCCAGCATTTT.

The chain recombines TRBV2 with TRBJ2-7; tentative D call: TRBD2 (5 bases). The germline V and J ends were trimmed by 11 bases and 7 bases, with 18 bases remaining between them. CDR3 length equals 12 residues. Germline-derived CDR1 and CDR2 are SNHLY and FYNNEI. For the CDR3, the DNA is TGTGCCGGGATACCGGTCCGCGGGGAGCAGTACGTC. It is translated as CAGIPVRGEQYV.

The V gene is TRBV27, the J gene TRBJ1-5; no clear D gene. This CDR3 comprises 15 residues. V lost 3 bases and J 2 bases, leaving 11 bases between the germline ends. Germline lookup yields CDR1 MNHEY and CDR2 SMNVEV (reference sequence). CDR3 protein: CASSFDRLGNQPQHF. The CDR3 DNA follows: TGTGCCAGCAGTTTCGATCGGTTAGGCAATCAGCCCCAGCATTTT.